One and the same sample provided the 9 T cell receptor beta chains below, sequenced in a study of Graves' ophthalmopathy and Graves' hyperthyroidism. RNA transcripts were the template, and TCR beta CDR3 regions were amplified from them. Amplification began with first-round RT-PCR using HTBI primers, then second-round multiplex PCR was performed. TCRdb recomputed calls from the multiplex PCR reads with MiXCR, one row per CDR3 protein. The table includes 1 million to 1.3 million distinct CDR3 sequences, less than 45% detected once. Source material: peripheral blood or thyroid tissue (not recorded which). The receptors were sampled from an adult man with Graves' hyperthyroidism.

The chain employs TRBV5-4 and TRBJ2-7; weak D call: TRBD1 (5 bases). CDR3 length: 16 residues. The V gene lost 1 base and the J gene lost 2 bases, with 16 bases spanning the gap. The germline V gene encodes CDR1 SGHNT and CDR2 YYREEE (reference sequence). The CDR3 bases are TGTGCCAGCAGCTTGACCCGACAGTCGGCGGCCTACGAGCAGTACTTC. The encoded protein is CASSLTRQSAAYEQYF.

This clonotype showed up many times. The chain combines TRBV20-1 with TRBJ1-4; D is uncertain. The germline gives CDR1 DFQATT, CDR2 SNEGSKA (reference sequence). CDR3 size: 15 residues. Trimming stripped 3 bases from V and 5 bases from J, with 16 bases between. This chain's CDR3 is CSASIGDRENEKLFF. The CDR3 DNA sequence: TGCAGTGCTAGTATCGGGGATAGGGAAAATGAAAAACTGTTTTTT.

Ten or more counts support this clonotype. V and J are TRBV7-6 and TRBJ2-7; D perhaps matches TRBD1 (5 bases). V dropped 5 bases and J dropped 3 bases, with 11 bases sitting between them. The V gene's germline CDR1 is SGHVS and CDR2 FNYEAQ. The CDR3 spans 13 residues. This CDR3 reads CASSAGPNYEQYF. DNA for the CDR3: TGTGCCAGCAGCGCAGGGCCCAACTACGAGCAGTACTTC.

The V gene is TRBV7-2, the J gene TRBJ2-5; no clear D. The germline V and J ends were trimmed by 3 bases and 7 bases, with 12 bases remaining between them. Germline CDR1 and CDR2: SGHTA and FQGNSA. The CDR3 sequence is 13 residues long. This CDR3 reads CASSLAAARTQYF. CDR3 bases: TGTGCCAGCAGCTTGGCGGCAGCGCGGACCCAGTACTTC.

This clonotype occurred a few times. This chain uses TRBV12-3 or TRBV12-4 with TRBJ1-3; D may be TRBD1 (5 bases). This CDR3 region has 14 residues. The V gene lost 4 bases and the J gene lost 2 bases, with 9 bases spanning the gap. In nucleotides, the CDR3 is TGTGCCAGCAGTTCCCGGGACGCTGGAAACACCATATATTTT. It specifies CASSSRDAGNTIYF.

This clonotype was observed at least ten times. The rearrangement uses TRBV7-9 and TRBJ2-5; the D gene could be TRBD1 or TRBD2 (5 bases each). Trimming stripped 7 bases from V and 3 bases from J, with 18 bases between. The CDR3 length is 15 residues. Germline assignment: CDR1 SEHNR and CDR2 FQNEAQ (reference sequence). CDR3 region: CASTSYGTDKETQYF. Here the CDR3 DNA reads TGTGCCAGCACCTCTTACGGGACGGATAAAGAGACCCAGTACTTC.

In this sample, this clonotype turned up a few times. A single base separates this from a much larger clone, so it may be a read error. The V gene is TRBV5-1, the J gene TRBJ2-7, with D perhaps matching TRBD1 (6 bases). The CDR3 is 13 amino acids. CDR1 is SGHRS and CDR2 is YFSETQ in the germline V gene. CDR3 nucleotide sequence: TGCACCAGCAGCTCCGACAGGCCCTACGAGCAGTACTTC. As protein: CTSSSDRPYEQYF.

This clonotype was recorded only once. This chain uses TRBV6-2 or TRBV6-3 with TRBJ2-5, with 12 bases lining up with TRBD2. This CDR3 is built from 18 residues. Losses at the gene ends were 2 bases for V and 0 bases for J; bases not matched to a gene: 7. Germline V gene data show CDR1 as MNHEY and CDR2 as SVGEGT. The CDR3 protein is CASSYGLAGKPYQETQYF. In DNA, the CDR3 is TGTGCCAGCAGTTACGGACTAGCGGGGAAACCGTACCAAGAGACCCAGTACTTC.

V gene TRBV5-4 combines with J gene TRBJ1-5, with D maybe TRBD1 (6 bases). Trimming removed 4 bases from V and 10 bases from J, with 21 bases in between. This CDR3 spans 15 amino acids. Germline V gene data show CDR1 as SGHNT and CDR2 as YYREEE (reference sequence). The CDR3 loop is CASSKGGATTGPQHF. The CDR3 coding sequence is TGTGCCAGCAGCAAGGGGGGGGCTACCACTGGTCCCCAGCATTTT.